This T cell receptor beta chain was obtained from a study of T-cell reconstitution after alpha-beta-depleted transplantation in children. This CDR3 is 12 amino acids long. The germline V gene encodes CDR1 SNHLY and CDR2 FYNNEI. V was trimmed by 4 bases and J by 4 bases, leaving 7 bases between them. Molecular barcoding with unique molecular identifiers was used for the TCRbeta library. A single record per CDR3 protein comes from TCRdb applying MiXCR to the PCR reads. This table has around 250,000 distinct CDR3 sequences, over 8% appearing once. The sequence derives from a human donor who donated a stem cell graft to a child with SCID. The sequenced sample was PBMCs from the stem cell graft donor, obtained from the stem cell graft. The chain couples TRBV2 to TRBJ1-1; no reliable D call. CDR3 nucleotide sequence: TGTGCCAGCAGTGCGAGTTTCACTGAAGCTTTCTTT. It specifies CASSASFTEAFF.